This T cell receptor beta chain was sequenced during a study of T cells in tuberculosis. Study conclusions and caveats: Active tuberculosis patients had shorter CDR3-alpha; the beta difference was nonsignificant.

Sample time point: new active TB diagnosis, blood taken before or within 7 days of starting treatment. In regard to this clone: The target antigen is unknown.

Using immunoSEQ multiplex PCR, the repertoire was profiled, and TCRdb retains in-frame clones only, with some absent. The sample lists 5,000 to 5,500 clones, approximately 97% occurring once. The clonotype was recovered from an adult with tuberculosis. The sequencing used PBMCs, collected at tuberculosis diagnosis.

The CDR3 bases are TGTGCCAGCAGTACCAAACAGGGGAGGCGCGATGAGCAGTTCTTC. Amino acids: CASSTKQGRRDEQFF. The chain combines TRBV6-5 with TRBJ2-1, with D maybe TRBD1 (7 bases). CDR3 length equals 15 residues. Per the germline V gene, CDR1 is MNHEY and CDR2 is SVGAGI. Trimming cost V 5 bases and J 8 bases, with 19 bases left between them.